This TCR beta chain was found in a study of control samples from healthy donors and cancer patients (dated by TCRdb to the early 2020s). Points on this clone: Its antigen is unknown.

The germline V gene (reference sequence) gives CDR1 as SGHNT and CDR2 as YYREEE. The CDR3 contains 14 residues, cysteine and phenylalanine counted. Only CDR3 DNA is held: 42 bases, read in frame from base 1. V is cut back by 1 base and J by 4 bases, with 3 bases in the junction unmatched. Library generation was performed with the immunoSEQ multiplex PCR assay. What TCRdb holds here is the immuneACCESS table cut down to in-frame rearrangements. Part of the clones is not present; checked against another copy, under half of the missing clones reflect an unresolved V gene, and the others are unexplained. The sample's records list 150,000 to 200,000 clones. Approximately 2.2% of the sample rests with the top ten.

The chain was built from TRBV5-4 and TRBJ2-5, with 8 junctional bases fitting TRBD1. The sequencing sample was made of blood. This receptor was identified in a woman in her twenties or thirties in good health. The nucleotide sequence reads as follows: TGTGCCAGCAGCTTGTGGACAGGGAGAGAGACCCAGTACTTC. The translation is CASSLWTGRETQYF.